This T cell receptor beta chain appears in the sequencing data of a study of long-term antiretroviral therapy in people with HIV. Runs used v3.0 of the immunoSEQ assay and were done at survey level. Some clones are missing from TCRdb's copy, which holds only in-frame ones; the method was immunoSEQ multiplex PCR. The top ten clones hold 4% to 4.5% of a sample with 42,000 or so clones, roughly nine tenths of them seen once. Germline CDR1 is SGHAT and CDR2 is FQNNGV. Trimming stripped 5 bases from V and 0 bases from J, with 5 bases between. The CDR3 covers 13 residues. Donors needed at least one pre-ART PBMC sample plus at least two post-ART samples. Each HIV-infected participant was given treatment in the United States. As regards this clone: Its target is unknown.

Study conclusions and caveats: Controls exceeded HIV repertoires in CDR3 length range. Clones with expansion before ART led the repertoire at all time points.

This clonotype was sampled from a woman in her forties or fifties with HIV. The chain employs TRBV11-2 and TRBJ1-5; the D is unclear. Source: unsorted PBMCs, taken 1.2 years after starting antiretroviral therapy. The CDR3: CASSLNSNQPQHF. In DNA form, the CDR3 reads TGTGCCAGCAGCCTCAATAGCAATCAGCCCCAGCATTTT.